This T cell receptor (beta chain) was observed in a study of OX40 agonist ivuxolimab in advanced cancers. Study-wide background: Partial response was recorded in three patients: one hepatocellular carcinoma and two cutaneous melanoma cases. Study-wide points: Still undetermined is the antigen specificity of the expanded peripheral T cells.

The trim removed 5 bases at V and 4 bases at J, leaving 9 bases unmatched. The CDR3 is made up of 16 amino acids. Looked up from germline, CDR1 is SEHNR and CDR2 is FQNEAQ (reference sequence). At baseline, cycle 4 day 1, and cycle 7 day 1, blood was sampled. The data were produced by immunoSEQ multiplex PCR, yet TCRdb's version contains in-frame clones alone and is incomplete. The repertoire holds roughly 79,000 clones, with about four fifths as singletons. This clone appeared a single time. Its antigen is currently unknown. The receptor's source is an adult with an advanced solid tumor such as melanoma, head and neck, liver or kidney cancer. The rearrangement uses TRBV7-9 and TRBJ1-5; 9 bases are a match to TRBD1. The sequencing here drew on CD4+ or CD8+ T cells sorted from blood, taken in a trial of the OX40 agonist ivuxolimab. The CDR3 loop is CASSPGTGQMNQPQHF. CDR3 nucleotides: TGTGCCAGCAGCCCAGGGACAGGGCAAATGAATCAGCCCCAGCATTTT.